This T cell receptor beta chain is from a study of T-cell memory formation after mild COVID-19. Study overall: TCR clusters showed largely donor specificity. Overall study findings and caveats: Mostly located in CM and EM were contracting CD4+ clones, with contracting CD8+ clones located in EMRA. Pre-infection memory contained some responding clones, which suggested that cross-reactive memory had joined.

On this clonotype itself: Its specificity is unknown.

CDR1 SGHRS and CDR2 YFSETQ come from the germline V gene. The CDR3 extends over 15 amino acids. The ends were cut back, 0 bases at V and 1 base at J, with 10 bases in the middle. TCRdb called the 5' RACE reads again in MiXCR, with one record for every CDR3 protein. The repertoire consists of around 300,000 distinct CDR3 sequences, with under 20% occurring once and the leading ten covering under 30%. The TCR sequence derives from a man aged 18 to 30 who had mild COVID-19 (a few samples of this study predate the infection). Cell type and time point are not known. The specimen was PBMCs or a T cell subset sorted from them (not recorded which). The chain recombines TRBV5-1 with TRBJ1-2, with D unresolved. CDR3 sequence: CASSLAGRDNYGYTF. The CDR3 DNA reads TGCGCCAGCAGCTTGGCCGGCCGGGATAACTATGGCTACACCTTC.